This T cell receptor beta chain was identified in a study of T cells in tumors after PD-1 blockade. Study-wide background: Each patient got pembrolizumab 200 mg every 3 weeks or cemiplimab 350 mg every 2 weeks. Overall study results and limits: Blood contained about 40% of the tumor's TCR clonotypes.

Profiling relied on immunoSEQ multiplex PCR, and the TCRdb table lists in-frame clones only, not all of them. In the table there are approximately 60,000 clones, around 74% of which are singletons. Turning to this clone: What it binds is not known.

The germline V gene encodes CDR1 LGHDT and CDR2 YNNKEL (reference sequence). The ends were cut back, 6 bases at V and 5 bases at J, with 19 bases in the middle. The CDR3 length is 15 residues. The chain couples TRBV3-1 (or the pseudogene TRBV3-2) to TRBJ2-5, with unresolved D. The TCR originated in a human donor with basal cell carcinoma. The sample was PBMCs, taken after anti-PD-1 treatment. CDR3 residues: CASSFRPRITETQYF. CDR3 sequence (DNA): TGTGCCAGCAGTTTCCGACCCCGAATCACTGAGACCCAGTACTTC.